The source of this T cell receptor beta chain is a study of OX40 agonist ivuxolimab in advanced cancers. Germline-derived CDR1 and CDR2 are LNHDA and SQIVND (reference sequence). Trimming shortened V by 6 bases and J by 4 bases, and 12 bases separated the two germline ends. The CDR3 loop spans 13 amino acids. Generated by immunoSEQ multiplex PCR, the TCRdb table keeps only in-frame clones and is missing some. The data show about 64,000 clones, with about 86% seen just once and less than 2.5% held by the top ten. This material consisted of CD4+ or CD8+ T cells sorted from blood, taken in a trial of the OX40 agonist ivuxolimab. The rearrangement links TRBV19 to TRBJ1-2; possible D gene TRBD1, 5 bases. The sequence came from an adult with an advanced solid tumor such as melanoma, head and neck, liver or kidney cancer. CDR3 DNA: TGTGCCAGTAGCCAGGGATCGCGCTATGGCTACACCTTC. Translated: CASSQGSRYGYTF.